The 5 T cell receptor beta chains below were found in one sample sequenced in a study of blood T cell repertoires in COVID-19. This table comes from immunoSEQ multiplex PCR, and its TCRdb copy is limited to in-frame clones, with some not included. The data hold under 250,000 clones, with roughly 85% observed a single time. Sequenced input: peripheral blood. These receptor sequences come from a woman aged 80 or over with acute or convalescent COVID-19.

V is TRBV19 and J is TRBJ2-1; D unclear. CDR1 is LNHDA and CDR2 is SQIVND in the germline V gene (reference sequence). The CDR3 has 12 residues. V lost 1 base and J 7 bases, leaving 5 bases between the germline ends. The CDR3 protein is CASSIGANEQFF. CDR3 sequence (DNA): TGTGCCAGTAGTATAGGGGCAAATGAGCAGTTCTTC.

V usage is TRBV19 and J usage is TRBJ2-1; tentative D call: TRBD1 (5 bases). This CDR3 has 16 amino acids. V lost 5 bases, J lost 5 bases, and 19 bases lay in between. CDR1 and CDR2 (germline): LNHDA, SQIVND (reference sequence). This CDR3 is CASSLVFTGRNNEQFF. As DNA, the CDR3 is TGTGCCAGTAGTTTGGTTTTCACAGGCCGTAACAATGAGCAGTTCTTC.

V usage is TRBV28 and J usage is TRBJ1-6; TRBD1 agrees at 7 bases. V trimming: 6 bases; J trimming: 6 bases; junction bases outside the gene matches: 8. This CDR3 spans 15 amino acids. Germline V gene lookup returns CDR1 MDHEN and CDR2 SYDVKM. The CDR3 DNA reads TGTGCCAGCAGCCCTGGGACAGTGTTTAATTCACCCCTCCACTTT. It translates to CASSPGTVFNSPLHF.

The chain carries TRBV6-5 and TRBJ1-1; a possible D gene is TRBD1 (5 bases). The germline V and J ends were trimmed by 5 bases and 10 bases, with 17 bases remaining between them. The CDR3 is 13 amino acids. In germline, CDR1 is MNHEY, CDR2 SVGAGI. For the CDR3, the DNA is TGTGCCAGCAGTCCCCCGGGGGGTATAACAGCTTTCTTT. Protein product: CASSPPGGITAFF.

This clone came up a few times. This sequence joins TRBV11-3 and TRBJ2-2; D is perhaps TRBD1 (6 bases). This CDR3 is built from 16 residues. V was clipped by 5 bases and J by 0 bases, with 13 bases between them. Germline V gives CDR1 SGHNT, CDR2 YENEEA. CDR3: CASSLTGTTNTGELFF. CDR3 coding DNA: TGTGCCAGCAGCCTAACCGGGACAACGAACACCGGGGAGCTGTTTTTT. The entire variable domain, with the rest obtained from reference TRBV11-3 and TRBJ2-2, is as follows: EAGVVQSPRYKIIEKKQPVAFWCNPISGHNTLYWYLQNLGQGPELLIRYENEEAVDDSQLPKDRFSAERLKGVDSTLKIQPAELGDSAVYLCASSLTGTTNTGELFFGEGSRLTVL.